This is a list of T cell receptor beta chains from one sample in a study of identical twins. TCRdb independently ran MiXCR on the 5' RACE reads; one entry per CDR3 protein. The profile covers hundreds of thousands of distinct CDR3 sequences, with roughly a tenth appearing a single time and about 5.5% taken by the ten largest. Sequenced: memory (CD45RO+) T cells sorted from blood. The receptors derive from a woman between 18 and 29 years old in good health. The CDR3 runs from the conserved cysteine through the conserved F or W. A D gene is named only where the DNA matches it firmly. Not every row has a clone size; where given, it reads once, few, many or a size class.

v_call: TRBV12-3/TRBV12-4
d_call: .
clone_size: many
j_call: TRBJ2-2
cdr3_nt: TGTGCCAGCAGTACCCCCGGCGGGACCGGGGAGCTGTTTTTT
cdr3_aa: CASSTPGGTGELFF

v_call: TRBV20-1
d_call: .
clone_size: many
j_call: TRBJ2-7
cdr3_nt: TGCAGTGCGGGGGGCCGAGGGGGCTCCCTCGAGCAGTACTTC
cdr3_aa: CSAGGRGGSLEQYF

v_call: TRBV7-9
d_call: .
clone_size: few
j_call: TRBJ2-7
cdr3_nt: TGTGCCAGCAGCCACTTACCCTACGAGCAGTACTTC
cdr3_aa: CASSHLPYEQYF

v_call: TRBV29-1
d_call: TRBD2
clone_size: few
j_call: TRBJ2-5
cdr3_nt: TGCAGCGCTGGGGGGACTAGCGGGAGAAGCGAGACCCAGTACTTC
cdr3_aa: CSAGGTSGRSETQYF

v_call: TRBV20-1
d_call: .
clone_size: few
j_call: TRBJ1-5
cdr3_nt: TGCAGTGCTAGAGATGCTAGGGGAACTCAGCCCCAGCATTTT
cdr3_aa: CSARDARGTQPQHF

v_call: TRBV27
d_call: .
clone_size: .
j_call: TRBJ2-2
cdr3_nt: TGTGCCAGCAGTTTATCCGGGTTCACCGGGGAGCTGTTTTTT
cdr3_aa: CASSLSGFTGELFF

v_call: TRBV20-1
d_call: TRBD2
clone_size: .
j_call: TRBJ2-5
cdr3_nt: TGCAGTGCTCATTGGACTAGCGGATTTGGCCTCCCCCCGCCGTCCCAAGAGACCCAGTACTTC
cdr3_aa: CSAHWTSGFGLPPPSQETQYF

v_call: TRBV6-6
d_call: .
clone_size: few
j_call: TRBJ1-2
cdr3_nt: TGTGCCAGCTCACGGGGGGATGGCTACACCTTC
cdr3_aa: CASSRGDGYTF

v_call: TRBV20-1
d_call: .
clone_size: .
j_call: TRBJ2-7
cdr3_nt: TGCAGTGCTAGACCCGACAGCAGCGAGCAGTACTTC
cdr3_aa: CSARPDSSEQYF

v_call: TRBV5-6
d_call: TRBD2
clone_size: .
j_call: TRBJ2-3
cdr3_nt: TGTGCCAGCAGCGCCGGAGCGGGGGGGGCTTCCGACACAGATACGCAGTATTTT
cdr3_aa: CASSAGAGGASDTDTQYF

v_call: TRBV20-1
d_call: TRBD2
clone_size: .
j_call: TRBJ2-7
cdr3_nt: TGCAGTGCTAGAGATACCTCTAGCGGGAGGGTCGAGCAGTACTTC
cdr3_aa: CSARDTSSGRVEQYF

v_call: TRBV6-6
d_call: .
clone_size: few
j_call: TRBJ2-3
cdr3_nt: TGTGCCAGCACGGGACTTGGCACAGATACGCAGTATTTT
cdr3_aa: CASTGLGTDTQYF

v_call: TRBV27
d_call: TRBD1
clone_size: .
j_call: TRBJ1-1
cdr3_nt: TGTGCCAGCAGTTTAAGGGGCCCAGGGGGGCCCACTGAAGCTTTCTTT
cdr3_aa: CASSLRGPGGPTEAFF

v_call: TRBV3-1
d_call: TRBD2
clone_size: few
j_call: TRBJ2-2
cdr3_nt: TGTGCCAGCAGCCCCCGGTGGTCATTGACTAGCGGGAAAAACACCGGGGAGCTGTTTTTT
cdr3_aa: CASSPRWSLTSGKNTGELFF

v_call: TRBV5-5
d_call: .
clone_size: .
j_call: TRBJ1-1
cdr3_nt: TGTGCCAGCAGCCAACGCCCAGGGACTGAAGCTTTCTTT
cdr3_aa: CASSQRPGTEAFF

v_call: TRBV25-1
d_call: .
clone_size: few
j_call: TRBJ2-7
cdr3_nt: TGTGCCAGCAGTTCTTTCCAATACGAGCAGTACTTC
cdr3_aa: CASSSFQYEQYF

v_call: TRBV7-9
d_call: TRBD1
clone_size: .
j_call: TRBJ2-1
cdr3_nt: TGTGCCATCAGCAGGGGGATAGGCAATGAGCAGTTCTTC
cdr3_aa: CAISRGIGNEQFF

v_call: TRBV29-1
d_call: TRBD2
clone_size: many
j_call: TRBJ2-1
cdr3_nt: TGCAGCGTTTGGACTAGCGGGGGGACCAATGAGCAGTTCTTC
cdr3_aa: CSVWTSGGTNEQFF

v_call: TRBV3-1
d_call: TRBD1
clone_size: .
j_call: TRBJ1-4
cdr3_nt: TGTGCCAGCAGCCAGTCGGACAGGGGAAATGAAAAACTGTTTTTT
cdr3_aa: CASSQSDRGNEKLFF

v_call: TRBV10-3
d_call: .
clone_size: .
j_call: TRBJ2-5
cdr3_nt: TGTGCCCTAGGCGTTGGGGCGGGAGAGACCCAGTACTTC
cdr3_aa: CALGVGAGETQYF

v_call: TRBV7-9
d_call: .
clone_size: many
j_call: TRBJ2-7
cdr3_nt: TGTGCCAGCAGCTCGAACAGGGAAAGCTACGAGCAGTACTTC
cdr3_aa: CASSSNRESYEQYF

v_call: TRBV5-1
d_call: .
clone_size: many
j_call: TRBJ2-1
cdr3_nt: TGCGCCAGCAGCTTAGACCCACCGGTAATCTATTACAATGAGCAGTTCTTC
cdr3_aa: CASSLDPPVIYYNEQFF

v_call: TRBV10-3
d_call: .
clone_size: .
j_call: TRBJ2-7
cdr3_nt: TGTGCCATCAGTGTCGAGGACAGCTACGAGCAGTACTTC
cdr3_aa: CAISVEDSYEQYF

v_call: TRBV6-6
d_call: .
clone_size: .
j_call: TRBJ2-1
cdr3_nt: TGTGCCATCTTCAGGGGTAATGAGCAGTTCTTC
cdr3_aa: CAIFRGNEQFF